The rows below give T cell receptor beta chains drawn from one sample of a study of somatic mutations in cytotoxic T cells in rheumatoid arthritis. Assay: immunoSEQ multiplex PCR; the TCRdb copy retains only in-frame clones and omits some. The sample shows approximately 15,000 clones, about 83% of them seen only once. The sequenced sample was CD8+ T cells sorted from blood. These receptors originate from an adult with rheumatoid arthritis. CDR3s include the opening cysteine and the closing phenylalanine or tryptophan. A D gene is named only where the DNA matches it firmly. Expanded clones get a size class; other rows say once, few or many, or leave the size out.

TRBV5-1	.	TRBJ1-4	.	TGCGCCAGCACAATAATTCCGGGTGAAAAACTGTTTTTT	CASTIIPGEKLFF
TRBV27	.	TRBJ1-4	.	TGTGCCAGCAGGCCGGGACGGTTGAATGAAAAACTGTTTTTT	CASRPGRLNEKLFF
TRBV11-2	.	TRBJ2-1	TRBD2	TGTGCCAGCAGCTGGGGTGGCGGGGGGGCCTACAATGAGCAGTTCTTC	CASSWGGGGAYNEQFF
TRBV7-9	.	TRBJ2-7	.	TGTGCCAGCTCCACCCCGGGAATCCAAAACGAGCAGTACTTC	CASSTPGIQNEQYF
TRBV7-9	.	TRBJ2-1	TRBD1	TGTGCCAGCAGGACAGGGGATGTGTATGAGCAGTTCTTC	CASRTGDVYEQFF
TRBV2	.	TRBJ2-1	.	TGTGCCAGCAGTGGTGGGTCAGGGCCAGTCAATGAGCAGTTCTTC	CASSGGSGPVNEQFF
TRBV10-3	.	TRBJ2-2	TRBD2	TGTGCCATCAGTGAGGTTAGCGGGGGGACGAACACCGGGGAGCTGTTTTTT	CAISEVSGGTNTGELFF
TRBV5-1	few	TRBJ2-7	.	TGCGCCAGCAGAAGGGACGGCAACTACGAGCAGTACTTC	CASRRDGNYEQYF
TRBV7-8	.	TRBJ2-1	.	TGTGCCAGCAGCTTAGCCAGGGAGCAGTTCTTC	CASSLAREQFF
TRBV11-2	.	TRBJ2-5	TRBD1	TGTGCCAGCAGCCCGGGACAGCTGTACTTGGAGACCCAGTACTTC	CASSPGQLYLETQYF
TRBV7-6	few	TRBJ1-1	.	TGTGCCAGCAGCCCCAAGACAGCCAACACTGAAGCTTTCTTT	CASSPKTANTEAFF
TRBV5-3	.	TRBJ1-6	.	TGTGCCAGAAGCGCGACGAGGAATTCACCCCTCCACTTT	CARSATRNSPLHF
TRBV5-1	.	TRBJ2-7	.	TGCGCCAGCAGCTTCGGACCAGCCTACGAGCAGTACTTC	CASSFGPAYEQYF
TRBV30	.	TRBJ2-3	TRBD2	TGTGCCTTGGCGTCACTAGCGGGGGGTCCAGATACGCAGTATTTT	CALASLAGGPDTQYF
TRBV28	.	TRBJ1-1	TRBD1	TGTGCCAGCAGTGGGAGGGACAGGTACACTGAAGCTTTCTTT	CASSGRDRYTEAFF
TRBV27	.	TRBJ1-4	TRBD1	TGTGCCAGCAAGGACAGGGCTCGCGAAAAACTGTTTTTT	CASKDRAREKLFF
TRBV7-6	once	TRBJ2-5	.	TGTGCCAGCAGGATGGGCCAGGGGGGTGGAGAGACCCAGTACTTC	CASRMGQGGGETQYF
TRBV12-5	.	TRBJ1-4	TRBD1	TGTGCTAGTGGTTCAACACCCGGGACAGGACTGTTTTTT	CASGSTPGTGLFF
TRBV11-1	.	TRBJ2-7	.	TGTGCCAGCAGCTTAGATCCCCTCCTCGCGGGGGCATACGAGCAGTACTTC	CASSLDPLLAGAYEQYF
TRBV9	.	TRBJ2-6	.	TGTGCCAGCAGCGTGTTTAGGAGCTCTGGGGCCAACGTCCTGACTTTC	CASSVFRSSGANVLTF
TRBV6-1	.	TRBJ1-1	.	TGTGCCAGCATTCTTCTCCGGGGGAACACTGAAGCTTTCTTT	CASILLRGNTEAFF
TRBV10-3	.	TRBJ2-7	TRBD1	TGTGCCATCAGTGAAGGGGACAGGTCGTACGAGCAGTACTTC	CAISEGDRSYEQYF
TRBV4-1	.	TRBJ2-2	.	TGCGCCAGCAGCCTGGAGCCCTTGAACACCGGGGAGCTGTTTTTT	CASSLEPLNTGELFF
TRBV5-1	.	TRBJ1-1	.	TGCGCCAGCAGCTTGACAGGCGTGAACACTGAAGCTTTCTTT	CASSLTGVNTEAFF
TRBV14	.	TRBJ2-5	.	TGTGCCAGCAGCCCCCCCCCGGCGTGGCAGACCCAGTACTTC	CASSPPPAWQTQYF
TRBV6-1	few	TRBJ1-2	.	TGTGCCAGTTTCTATACTAACTATGGCTACACCTTC	CASFYTNYGYTF
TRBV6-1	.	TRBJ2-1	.	TGTGCCAGCAGTGAACCTTCAAGGGGCCTTTACAATGAGCAGTTCTTC	CASSEPSRGLYNEQFF
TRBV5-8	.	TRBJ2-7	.	TGTGCCAGCAGTTTGAGGGTCGAGAGGATCGAGCAGTACTTC	CASSLRVERIEQYF
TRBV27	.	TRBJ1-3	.	TGTGCCAGCAGTCCGGCTGTGTATGGAAACACCATATATTTT	CASSPAVYGNTIYF
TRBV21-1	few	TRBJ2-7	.	TGTGCCAGCCTGGAAAGGGGCGAGCAGTACTTC	CASLERGEQYF
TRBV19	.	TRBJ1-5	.	TGTGCCAGTGAGGCGGGCAATCAGCCCCAGCATTTT	CASEAGNQPQHF
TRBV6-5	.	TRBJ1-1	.	TGTGCCAGCAGTTACTCAGAGAACACTGAAGCTTTCTTT	CASSYSENTEAFF
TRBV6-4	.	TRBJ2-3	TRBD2	TGTGCCAGCAGTGACTCGAGCGGGGGCACAGATACGCAGTATTTT	CASSDSSGGTDTQYF
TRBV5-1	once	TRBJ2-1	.	TGCGCCAGCAGCTCCGGGGGCAAGGGCGTTGTACATGAGCAGTTCTTC	CASSSGGKGVVHEQFF
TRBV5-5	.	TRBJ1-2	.	TGTGCCAGCAGCTTGAGAGGAGTCGACCGATATGGCTACACCTTC	CASSLRGVDRYGYTF
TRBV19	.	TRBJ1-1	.	TGTGCCAGTAGTATAGGGGGATTGAACACTGAAGCTTTCTTT	CASSIGGLNTEAFF
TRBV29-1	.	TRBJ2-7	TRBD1	TGCAGCGTTGGAAGGGACAGGTACGAGCAGTACTTC	CSVGRDRYEQYF
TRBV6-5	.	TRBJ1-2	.	TGTGCCAGCAGTCCAAGCGTTGGATATGGCTACACCTTC	CASSPSVGYGYTF
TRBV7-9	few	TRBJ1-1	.	TGTGCCAGCAGCTTCAGGACGAACACTGAAGCTTTCTTT	CASSFRTNTEAFF
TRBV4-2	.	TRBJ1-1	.	TGTGCCAGCAGCCAAGACGGGGGGATTGAAGCTTTCTTT	CASSQDGGIEAFF
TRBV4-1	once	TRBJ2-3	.	TGCGCCAGCAGCCACTCAAGTGGGACCTACACAGATACGCAGTATTTT	CASSHSSGTYTDTQYF
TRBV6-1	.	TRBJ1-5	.	TGTGCCAGCAGTGAAAGGGTAACGGGGAATCAGCCCCAGCATTTT	CASSERVTGNQPQHF
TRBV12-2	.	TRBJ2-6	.	TGTGCAAGTCGCTTAGTCCCAGGGCGGTTCGGGGCCAACGTCCTGACTTTC	CASRLVPGRFGANVLTF
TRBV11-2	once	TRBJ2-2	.	TGTGCCAGCAGCTTAGGTGGGCGACAACCTTACACCGGGGAGCTGTTTTTT	CASSLGGRQPYTGELFF
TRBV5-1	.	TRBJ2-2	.	TGCGCCAGCAGCTTGAATGCCGGGGAGCTGTTTTTT	CASSLNAGELFF
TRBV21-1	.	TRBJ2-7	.	TGTGCCTGGCGTAAAGGGGGACTCTTGTACGAGCAGTACTTC	CAWRKGGLLYEQYF
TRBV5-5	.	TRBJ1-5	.	TGTGCCAGCAGTCATGGGGGGGGCAATCAGCCCCAGCATTTT	CASSHGGGNQPQHF
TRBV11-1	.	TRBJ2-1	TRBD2	TGTGCCAGCTACGCGGGGGGCACCTTCTCCTACAATGAGCAGTTCTTC	CASYAGGTFSYNEQFF
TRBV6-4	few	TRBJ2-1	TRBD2	TGTGCCAGCAGCCCCGAGGTTAGCGGGGGGAGCAATGAGCAGTTCTTC	CASSPEVSGGSNEQFF
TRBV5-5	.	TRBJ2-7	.	TGTGCCAGCAGCTTGGTCCCCAGGGGGGCCTACGAGCAGTACTTC	CASSLVPRGAYEQYF
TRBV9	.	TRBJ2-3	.	TGTGCCAGCACTGCCCAGGTCGGGCCCACAGATACGCAGTATTTT	CASTAQVGPTDTQYF
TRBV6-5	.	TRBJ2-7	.	TGTGCCAGCAGTTACGGGCAGGAGCAGTACTTC	CASSYGQEQYF
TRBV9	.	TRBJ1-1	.	TGTGCCAGCAGCCCACCCACCGGGGTTGAAGCTTTCTTT	CASSPPTGVEAFF
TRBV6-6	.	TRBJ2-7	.	TGTGCCAGCAGTCTAAGAGCAGGAATCTACGAGCAGTACTTC	CASSLRAGIYEQYF
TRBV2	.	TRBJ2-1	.	TGTGCCAGCAGTGAAATAGGGGTTTTAGATGAGCAGTTCTTC	CASSEIGVLDEQFF
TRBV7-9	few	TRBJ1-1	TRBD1	TGTGCCAGCAGTTATTACGACAGGGATACTGAAGCTTTCTTT	CASSYYDRDTEAFF
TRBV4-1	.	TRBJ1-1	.	TGCGCCAGCAGCCAAGGCGGCAGCGGCACTGAAGCTTTCTTT	CASSQGGSGTEAFF
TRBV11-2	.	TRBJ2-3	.	TGTGCCAGCAGCGACAGATTAGCGGCTAGCACAGATACGCAGTATTTT	CASSDRLAASTDTQYF
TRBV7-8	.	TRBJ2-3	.	TGTGCCAGCAGCCTCTTTAAGGGACACACAGATACGCAGTATTTT	CASSLFKGHTDTQYF